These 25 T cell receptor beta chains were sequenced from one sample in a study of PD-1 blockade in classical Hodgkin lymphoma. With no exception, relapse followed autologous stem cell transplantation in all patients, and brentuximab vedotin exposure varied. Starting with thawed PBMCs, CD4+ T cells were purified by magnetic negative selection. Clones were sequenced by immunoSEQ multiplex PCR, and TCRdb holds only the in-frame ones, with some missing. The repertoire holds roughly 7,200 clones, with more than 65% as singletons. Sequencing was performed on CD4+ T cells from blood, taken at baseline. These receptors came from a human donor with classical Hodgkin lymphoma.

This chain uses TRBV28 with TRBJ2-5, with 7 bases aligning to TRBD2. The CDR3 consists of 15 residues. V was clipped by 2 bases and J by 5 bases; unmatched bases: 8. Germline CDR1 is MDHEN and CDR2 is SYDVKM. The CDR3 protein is CASSLAGAIPETQYF. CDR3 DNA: TGTGCCAGCAGTTTAGCGGGAGCTATCCCCGAGACCCAGTACTTC.

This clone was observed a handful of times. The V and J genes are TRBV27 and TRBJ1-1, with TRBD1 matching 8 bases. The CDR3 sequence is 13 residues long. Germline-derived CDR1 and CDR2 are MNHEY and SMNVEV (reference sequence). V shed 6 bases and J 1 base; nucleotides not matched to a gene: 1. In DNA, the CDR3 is TGTGCCAGCAGGGGGACAGGGAACACTGAAGCTTTCTTT. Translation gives CASRGTGNTEAFF.

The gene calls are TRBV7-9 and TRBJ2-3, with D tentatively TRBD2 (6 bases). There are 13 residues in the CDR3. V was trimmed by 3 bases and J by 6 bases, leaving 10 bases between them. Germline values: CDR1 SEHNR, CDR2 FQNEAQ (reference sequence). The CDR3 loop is CASSFGGADTQYF. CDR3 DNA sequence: TGTGCCAGCAGCTTCGGGGGAGCGGATACGCAGTATTTT.

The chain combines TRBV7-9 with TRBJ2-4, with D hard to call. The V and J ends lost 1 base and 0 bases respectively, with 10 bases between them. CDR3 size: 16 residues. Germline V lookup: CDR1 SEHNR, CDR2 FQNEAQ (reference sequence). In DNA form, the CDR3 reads TGTGCCAGCAGCTTAGTGGAGACCCTAGCCAAAAACATTCAGTACTTC. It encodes CASSLVETLAKNIQYF.

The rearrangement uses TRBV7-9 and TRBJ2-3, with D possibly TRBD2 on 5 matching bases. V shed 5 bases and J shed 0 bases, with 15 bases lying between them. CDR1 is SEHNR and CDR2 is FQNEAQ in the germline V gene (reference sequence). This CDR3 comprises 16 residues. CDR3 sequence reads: CASSRLTGESTDTQYF. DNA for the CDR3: TGTGCCAGCAGCCGTTTGACCGGGGAAAGCACAGATACGCAGTATTTT.

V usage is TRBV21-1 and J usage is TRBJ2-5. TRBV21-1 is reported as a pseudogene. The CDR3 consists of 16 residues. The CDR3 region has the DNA TGTGCCAGCAGCAAAGCGCTGGGGGAACCGCAAGAGACCCAGTACTTC. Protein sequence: CASSKALGEPQETQYF.

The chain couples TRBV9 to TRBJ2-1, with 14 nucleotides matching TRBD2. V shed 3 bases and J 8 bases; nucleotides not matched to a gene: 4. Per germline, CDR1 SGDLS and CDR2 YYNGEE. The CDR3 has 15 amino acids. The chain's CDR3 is CASSETSGRAHEQFF. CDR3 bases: TGTGCCAGCAGCGAGACTAGCGGGAGGGCCCATGAGCAGTTCTTC. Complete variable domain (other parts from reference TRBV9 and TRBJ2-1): DSGVTQTPKHLITATGQRVTLRCSPRSGDLSVYWYQQSLDQGLQFLIQYYNGEERAKGNILERFSAQQFPDLHSELNLSSLELGDSALYFCASSETSGRAHEQFFGPGTRLTVL.

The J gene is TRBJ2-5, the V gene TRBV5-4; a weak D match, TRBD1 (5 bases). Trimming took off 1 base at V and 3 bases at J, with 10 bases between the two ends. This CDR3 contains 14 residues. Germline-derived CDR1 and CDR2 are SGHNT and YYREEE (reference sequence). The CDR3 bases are TGTGCCAGCAGCTTGCGACAGCTCAAAGAGACCCAGTACTTC. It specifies CASSLRQLKETQYF. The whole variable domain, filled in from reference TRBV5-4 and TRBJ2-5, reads ETGVTQSPTHLIKTRGQQVTLRCSSQSGHNTVSWYQQALGQGPQFIFQYYREEENGRGNFPPRFSGLQFPNYSSELNVNALELDDSALYLCASSLRQLKETQYFGPGTRLLVL.

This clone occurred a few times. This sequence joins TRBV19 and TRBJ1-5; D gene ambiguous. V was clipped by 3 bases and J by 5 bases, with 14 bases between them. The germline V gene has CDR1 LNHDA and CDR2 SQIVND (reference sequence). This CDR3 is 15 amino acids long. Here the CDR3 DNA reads TGTGCCAGTAGTATTGAGCACAGCGGATATCAGCCCCAGCATTTT. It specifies CASSIEHSGYQPQHF.

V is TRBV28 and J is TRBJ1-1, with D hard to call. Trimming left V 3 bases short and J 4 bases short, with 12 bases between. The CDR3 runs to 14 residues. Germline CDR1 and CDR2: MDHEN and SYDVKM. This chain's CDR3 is CASSFQVAGTEAFF. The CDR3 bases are TGTGCCAGCAGTTTTCAGGTTGCGGGCACTGAAGCTTTCTTT.

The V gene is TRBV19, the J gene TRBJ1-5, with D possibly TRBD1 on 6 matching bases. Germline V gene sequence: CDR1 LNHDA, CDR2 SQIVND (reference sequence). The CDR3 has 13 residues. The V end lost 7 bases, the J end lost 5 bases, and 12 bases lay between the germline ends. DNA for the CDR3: TGTGCCAGTAACTCGCAGGGGTATCAGCCCCAGCATTTT. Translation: CASNSQGYQPQHF.

As DNA, the CDR3 is TGCGCCAGCAGCCAAGATAATCACCGCTCGAGCACAGATACGCAGTATTTT. Translated: CASSQDNHRSSTDTQYF. The gene calls are TRBV4-3 and TRBJ2-3, with D uncertain. CDR1 and CDR2 (germline): LGHNA, YSLEER. The ends were cut back, 0 bases at V and 0 bases at J, with 13 bases in the middle. CDR3 length: 17 amino acids.

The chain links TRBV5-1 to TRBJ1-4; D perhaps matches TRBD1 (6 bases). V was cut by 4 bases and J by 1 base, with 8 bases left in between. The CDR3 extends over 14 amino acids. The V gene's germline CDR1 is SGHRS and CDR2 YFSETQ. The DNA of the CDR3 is TGCGCCAGCAGCCTACAGGGAACTAATGAAAAACTGTTTTTT. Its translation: CASSLQGTNEKLFF. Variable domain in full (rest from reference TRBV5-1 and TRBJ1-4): KAGVTQTPRYLIKTRGQQVTLSCSPISGHRSVSWYQQTPGQGLQFLFEYFSETQRNKGNFPGRFSGRQFSNSRSEMNVSTLELGDSALYLCASSLQGTNEKLFFGSGTQLSVL.

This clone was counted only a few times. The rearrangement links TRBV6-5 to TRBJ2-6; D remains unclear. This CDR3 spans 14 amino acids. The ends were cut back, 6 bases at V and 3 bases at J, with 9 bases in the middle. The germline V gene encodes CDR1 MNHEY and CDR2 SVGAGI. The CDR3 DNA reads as TGTGCCAGCAGCCGTTTGGGTGGGGCCAACGTCCTGACTTTC. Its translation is CASSRLGGANVLTF.

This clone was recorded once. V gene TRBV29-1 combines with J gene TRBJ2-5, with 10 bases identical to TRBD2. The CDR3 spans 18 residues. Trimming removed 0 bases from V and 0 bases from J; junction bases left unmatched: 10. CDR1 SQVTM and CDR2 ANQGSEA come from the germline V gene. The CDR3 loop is CSVEDLRGSGGYQETQYF. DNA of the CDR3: TGCAGCGTTGAAGATCTTCGGGGTAGCGGGGGGTACCAAGAGACCCAGTACTTC.

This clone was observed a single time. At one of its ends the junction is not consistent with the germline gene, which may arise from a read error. CDR3 loop: CASSRGANTGELFF. The CDR3 DNA is TGTGCTAGCAGCCGTGGGGCGAACACCGGGGAGCTGTTTTTT. This chain connects TRBV7-7 to TRBJ2-2, with D unclear. CDR1 is SSHAT and CDR2 is FNYEAQ in the germline V gene (reference sequence). This CDR3 has 14 residues.

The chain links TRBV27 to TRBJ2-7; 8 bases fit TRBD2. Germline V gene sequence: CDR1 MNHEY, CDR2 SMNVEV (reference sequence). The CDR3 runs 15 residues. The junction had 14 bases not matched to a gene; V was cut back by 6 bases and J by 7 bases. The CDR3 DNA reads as TGTGCCAGCAGCCCCACAATCGGGAGGGCGGGAGAGCAGTACTTC. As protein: CASSPTIGRAGEQYF.

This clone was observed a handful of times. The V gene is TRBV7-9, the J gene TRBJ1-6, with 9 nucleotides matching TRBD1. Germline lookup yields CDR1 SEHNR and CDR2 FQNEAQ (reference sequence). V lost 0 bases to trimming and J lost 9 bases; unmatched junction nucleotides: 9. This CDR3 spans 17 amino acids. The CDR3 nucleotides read TGTGCCAGCAGCTTAGCGGGGACAGGGTCTGGTAGTTCACCCCTCCACTTT. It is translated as CASSLAGTGSGSSPLHF.

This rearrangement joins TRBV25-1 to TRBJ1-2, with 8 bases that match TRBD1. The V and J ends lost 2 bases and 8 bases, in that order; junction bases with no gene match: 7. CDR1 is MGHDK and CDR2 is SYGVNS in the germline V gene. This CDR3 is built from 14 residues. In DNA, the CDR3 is TGTGCCAGCAGTGAACCGGACAGGGAGTACGGCTACACCTTC. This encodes CASSEPDREYGYTF.

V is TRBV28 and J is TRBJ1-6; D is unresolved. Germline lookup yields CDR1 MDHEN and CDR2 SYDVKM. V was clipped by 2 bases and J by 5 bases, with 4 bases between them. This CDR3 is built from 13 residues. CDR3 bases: TGTGCCAGCAGTTTAGCAGATAATTCACCCCTCCACTTT. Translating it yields CASSLADNSPLHF.

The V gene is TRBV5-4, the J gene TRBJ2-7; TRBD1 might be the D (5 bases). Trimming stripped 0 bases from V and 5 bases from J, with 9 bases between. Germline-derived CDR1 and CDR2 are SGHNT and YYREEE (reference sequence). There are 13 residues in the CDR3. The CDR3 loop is CASSLGGVNEQYF. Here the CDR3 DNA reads TGTGCCAGCAGCTTGGGGGGCGTCAACGAGCAGTACTTC.

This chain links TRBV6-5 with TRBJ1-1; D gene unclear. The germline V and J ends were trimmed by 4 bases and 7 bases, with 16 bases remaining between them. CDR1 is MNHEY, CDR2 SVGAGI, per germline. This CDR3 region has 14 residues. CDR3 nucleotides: TGTGCCAGCAGTTTACAGACGGTGGCGGGTGAAGCTTTCTTT. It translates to CASSLQTVAGEAFF.

The CDR3 nucleotides read TGTGCCAGCAGCGTAGCCCCCCTAGGGCGGGAGGGCCCAAATCGTGGTGAGCAGTTCTTC. Its translation: CASSVAPLGREGPNRGEQFF. The V call is TRBV9, the J call TRBJ2-1; 9 positions match TRBD2. This CDR3 has 20 amino acids. In germline, CDR1 is SGDLS, CDR2 YYNGEE. Unmatched junction bases numbered 22, after V lost 0 bases and J lost 9 bases.

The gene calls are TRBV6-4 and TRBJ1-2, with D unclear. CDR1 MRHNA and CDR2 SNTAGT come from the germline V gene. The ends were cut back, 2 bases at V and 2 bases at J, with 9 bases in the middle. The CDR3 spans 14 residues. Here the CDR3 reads CASSDRAENYGYTF. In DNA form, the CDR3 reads TGTGCCAGCAGTGACCGGGCAGAAAACTATGGCTACACCTTC.

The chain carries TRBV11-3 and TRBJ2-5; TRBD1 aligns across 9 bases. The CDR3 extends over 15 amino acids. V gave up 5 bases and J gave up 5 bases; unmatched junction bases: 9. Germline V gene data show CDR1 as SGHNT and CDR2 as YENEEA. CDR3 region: CASSLDRGGWETQYF. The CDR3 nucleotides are TGTGCCAGCAGCCTGGACAGGGGAGGCTGGGAGACCCAGTACTTC.